This TCR beta chain was profiled in a study of T cell responses to AZD1222 COVID-19 vaccine. J was trimmed by 5 bases and V by 10 bases; bases with no gene match: 15. CDR3 length equals 15 residues. CDR1 and CDR2 (germline): WSHSY, SAAADI. Profiled with immunoSEQ multiplex PCR; TCRdb holds only in-frame clones, not every one. The sample consists of fewer than 150,000 clones, around 89% of them appearing once. A word on this clone: Its antigen is unknown.

Points from the study as a whole: Reportedly, close to half of spike-specific TCRs are directed against unmutated variant regions. Repertoire sampling occurred only after the peak T cell response.

This chain uses TRBV10-2 with TRBJ2-5, with TRBD1 matching over 8 bases. This clonotype was obtained from an adult who received the AZD1222 COVID-19 vaccine. This specimen was peripheral blood, taken 28 days after the second AZD1222 dose. The CDR3 bases are TGCGCCACAAGACCGGGACAGGCCAGCCGGGAGACCCAGTACTTC. Translating it yields CATRPGQASRETQYF.